This T cell receptor (beta chain) was sequenced in a study of PD-L1 blockade in urothelial cancer. In the study overall: Patients' prior chemotherapy regimens numbered 0 to 3.

Using immunoSEQ multiplex PCR, the repertoire was profiled, and TCRdb retains in-frame clones only, with some absent. The top ten clones hold 2% to 2.5% of a sample with some 27,000 clones, roughly 76% of them seen once. Trimming took off 4 bases at V and 1 base at J, with 14 bases between the two ends. Germline CDR1 SGDLS, CDR2 YYNGEE. The CDR3 has 15 residues. In its sample, this clone was seen a few times. J is TRBJ2-5 and V is TRBV9; a weak D match, TRBD1 (6 bases). This sequence was found in a man in his fifties or sixties with urothelial cancer. The input for sequencing was PBMCs, taken around atezolizumab (anti-PD-L1) treatment. CDR3 protein: CASSPFWGPQETQYF. CDR3 DNA sequence: TGTGCCAGCAGCCCCTTCTGGGGGCCCCAAGAGACCCAGTACTTC. Together with reference TRBV9 and TRBJ2-5, the CDR3 gives the full variable domain: DSGVTQTPKHLITATGQRVTLRCSPRSGDLSVYWYQQSLDQGLQFLIQYYNGEERAKGNILERFSAQQFPDLHSELNLSSLELGDSALYFCASSPFWGPQETQYFGPGTRLLVL.